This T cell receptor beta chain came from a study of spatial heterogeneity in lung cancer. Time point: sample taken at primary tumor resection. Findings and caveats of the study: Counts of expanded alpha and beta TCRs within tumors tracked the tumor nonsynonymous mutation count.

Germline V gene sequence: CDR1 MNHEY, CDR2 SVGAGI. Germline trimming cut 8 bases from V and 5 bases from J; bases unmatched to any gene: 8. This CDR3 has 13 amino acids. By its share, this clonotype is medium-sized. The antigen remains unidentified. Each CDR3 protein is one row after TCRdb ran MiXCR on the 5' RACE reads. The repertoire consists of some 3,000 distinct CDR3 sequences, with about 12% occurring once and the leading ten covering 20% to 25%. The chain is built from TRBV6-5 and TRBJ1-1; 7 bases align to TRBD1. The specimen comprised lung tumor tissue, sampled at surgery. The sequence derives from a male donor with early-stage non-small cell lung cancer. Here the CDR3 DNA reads TGTGCCAGCCATCGACAGGGAGGGACTGAAGCTTTCTTT. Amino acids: CASHRQGGTEAFF.